The 6 T cell receptor beta chains reported below all come from one sample, sequenced in a study of lymphopenia after photon versus proton radiotherapy. Sequencing was performed with immunoSEQ multiplex PCR; in TCRdb, only in-frame clones are kept and a portion is missing. The profile covers roughly 26,000 clones, with 75% to 90% appearing a single time and about 22% taken by the ten largest. This specimen was peripheral blood, taken from a patient treated with photon-based radiotherapy. Receptor source: a man in his forties with gastric cancer.

The chain uses TRBV5-6 and TRBJ1-2; 8 nucleotides align to TRBD1. CDR1 is SGHDT, CDR2 YYEEEE, per germline. Trimming took 4 bases from V and 3 from J; bases not matched to a gene: 8. CDR3 size: 15 residues. Here the CDR3 reads CASSNQQGGYYGYTF. For the CDR3, the DNA is TGTGCCAGCAGCAACCAACAGGGGGGTTACTATGGCTACACCTTC.

A note on this clone: Germline is not matched at one junction end, which may reflect a read error. The V and J genes are TRBV30 and TRBJ2-1, with a possible D match to TRBD2 (6 bases). Looked up from germline, CDR1 is GTSNPN and CDR2 is SVGIG (reference sequence). This CDR3 has 14 residues. The CDR3 loop reads CAWSATRESPRAVF. In DNA form, the CDR3 reads TGTGCCTGGAGTGCAACCCGGGAGAGCCCTAGGGCGGTCTTC.

The rearrangement joins TRBV19 to TRBJ1-4; D is ambiguous. Per the germline V gene, CDR1 is LNHDA and CDR2 is SQIVND (reference sequence). The length of the CDR3 is 16 residues. Trimming removed 3 bases at V and 5 bases at J, with 16 bases between. In DNA, the CDR3 is TGTGCCAGTAGTATGTTAGCGGCCGACCGAAATGAAAAACTGTTTTTT. Amino acids: CASSMLAADRNEKLFF.

The chain has TRBV2 and TRBJ2-7, with 8 nucleotides matching TRBD1. V trimming: 4 bases; J trimming: 1 base; junction bases outside the gene matches: 18. CDR1 and CDR2 from the germline V gene are SNHLY and FYNNEI. The CDR3 contains 19 residues. The CDR3 DNA is TGTGCCAGCAGTGGTCTTGGGACAGGACCCTTTTGGTTATCCTACGAGCAGTACTTC. Protein: CASSGLGTGPFWLSYEQYF.

The CDR3 nucleotides are TGTGCCAGCAGCGCAGCGGGGGGGTTAGACGAGCAGTACTTC. It yields the protein CASSAAGGLDEQYF. The gene calls are TRBV7-2 and TRBJ2-7; 10 nucleotides agree with TRBD2. Trimming removed 5 bases from V and 5 bases from J; junction bases left unmatched: 6. Germline V gene sequence: CDR1 SGHTA, CDR2 FQGNSA. This CDR3 is 14 amino acids long.

This sequence joins TRBV5-1 and TRBJ2-3; 12 bases agree with TRBD2. The CDR3 consists of 17 residues. Looked up from germline, CDR1 is SGHRS and CDR2 is YFSETQ. V lost 3 bases to trimming and J lost 3 bases; unmatched junction nucleotides: 8. CDR3 sequence: CASSWTTSGGGTDTQYF. CDR3 sequence (DNA): TGCGCCAGCAGCTGGACGACTAGCGGGGGTGGGACAGATACGCAGTATTTT. The entire variable domain, with the rest obtained from reference TRBV5-1 and TRBJ2-3, is as follows: KAGVTQTPRYLIKTRGQQVTLSCSPISGHRSVSWYQQTPGQGLQFLFEYFSETQRNKGNFPGRFSGRQFSNSRSEMNVSTLELGDSALYLCASSWTTSGGGTDTQYFGPGTRLTVL.